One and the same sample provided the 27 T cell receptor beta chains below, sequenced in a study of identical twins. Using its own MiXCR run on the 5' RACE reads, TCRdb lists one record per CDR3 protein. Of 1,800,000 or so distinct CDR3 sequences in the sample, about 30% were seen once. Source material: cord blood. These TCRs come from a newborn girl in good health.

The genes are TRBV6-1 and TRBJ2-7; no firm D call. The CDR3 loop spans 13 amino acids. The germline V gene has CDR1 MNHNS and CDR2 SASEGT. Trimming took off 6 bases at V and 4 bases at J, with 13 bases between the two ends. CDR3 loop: CASRTLTEYEQYF. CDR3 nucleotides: TGTGCCAGCAGGACATTGACGGAATACGAGCAGTACTTC.

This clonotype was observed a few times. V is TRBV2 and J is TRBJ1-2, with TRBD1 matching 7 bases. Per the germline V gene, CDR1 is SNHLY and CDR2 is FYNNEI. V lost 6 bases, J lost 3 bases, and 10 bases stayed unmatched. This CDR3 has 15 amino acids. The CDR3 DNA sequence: TGTGCCAGCAGGCGCATAGAAGACAGGGACTATGGCTACACCTTC. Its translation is CASRRIEDRDYGYTF.

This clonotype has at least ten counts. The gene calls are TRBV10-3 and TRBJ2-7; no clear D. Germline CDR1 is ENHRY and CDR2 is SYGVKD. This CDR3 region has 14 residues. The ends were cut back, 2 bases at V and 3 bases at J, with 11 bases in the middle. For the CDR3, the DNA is TGTGCCATCAGTGAGCTCCTTGGCCTCTACGAGCAGTACTTC. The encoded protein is CAISELLGLYEQYF.

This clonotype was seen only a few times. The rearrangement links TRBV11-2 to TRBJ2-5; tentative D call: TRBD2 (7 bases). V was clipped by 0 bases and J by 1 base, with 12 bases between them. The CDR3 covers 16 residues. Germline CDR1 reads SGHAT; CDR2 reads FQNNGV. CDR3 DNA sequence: TGTGCCAGCAGCTTAGAATGGCGGGGGCCCCAAGAGACCCAGTACTTC. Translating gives CASSLEWRGPQETQYF.

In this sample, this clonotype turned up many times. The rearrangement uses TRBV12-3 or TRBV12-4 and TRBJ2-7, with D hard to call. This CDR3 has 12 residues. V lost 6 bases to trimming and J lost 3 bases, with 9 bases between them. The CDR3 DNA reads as TGTGCCAGCAGACCCGACAACTACGAGCAGTACTTC. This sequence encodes CASRPDNYEQYF.

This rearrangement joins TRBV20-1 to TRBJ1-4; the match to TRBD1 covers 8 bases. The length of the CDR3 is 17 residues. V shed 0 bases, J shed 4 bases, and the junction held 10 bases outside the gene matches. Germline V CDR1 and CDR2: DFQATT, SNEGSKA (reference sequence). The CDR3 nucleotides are TGCAGTGCTAGAGAAGCGGCCAGGGGGCTCAGTAATGAAAAACTGTTTTTT. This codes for CSAREAARGLSNEKLFF.

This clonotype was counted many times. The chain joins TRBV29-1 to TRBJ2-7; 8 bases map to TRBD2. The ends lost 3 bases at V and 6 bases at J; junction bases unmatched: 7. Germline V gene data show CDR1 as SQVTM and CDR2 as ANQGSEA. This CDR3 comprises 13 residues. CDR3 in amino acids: CSVEKAGLVEQYF. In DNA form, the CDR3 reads TGCAGCGTTGAGAAAGCGGGACTAGTCGAGCAGTACTTC.

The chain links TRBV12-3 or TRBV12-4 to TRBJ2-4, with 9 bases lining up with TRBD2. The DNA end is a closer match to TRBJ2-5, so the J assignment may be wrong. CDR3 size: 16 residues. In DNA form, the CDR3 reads TGTGCCAGCAGTTTAGGAGCTAGCGGGGTGACTAAGACCCAGTACTTC. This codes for CASSLGASGVTKTQYF.

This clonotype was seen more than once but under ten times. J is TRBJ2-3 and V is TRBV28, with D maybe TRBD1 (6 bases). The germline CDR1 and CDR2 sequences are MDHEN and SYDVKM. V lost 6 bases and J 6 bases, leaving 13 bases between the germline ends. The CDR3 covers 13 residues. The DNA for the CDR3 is TGTGCCAGCAGACAATGGGGGCTGGATACGCAGTATTTT. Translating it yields CASRQWGLDTQYF.

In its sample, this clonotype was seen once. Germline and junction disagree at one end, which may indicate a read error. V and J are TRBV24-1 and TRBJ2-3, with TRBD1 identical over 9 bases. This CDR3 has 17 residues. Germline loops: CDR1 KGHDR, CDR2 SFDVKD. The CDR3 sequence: CATRDAGTGTNTDTQYF. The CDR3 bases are TGTGCCACCCGTGACGCCGGGACAGGGACCAACACAGATACGCAGTATTTT.

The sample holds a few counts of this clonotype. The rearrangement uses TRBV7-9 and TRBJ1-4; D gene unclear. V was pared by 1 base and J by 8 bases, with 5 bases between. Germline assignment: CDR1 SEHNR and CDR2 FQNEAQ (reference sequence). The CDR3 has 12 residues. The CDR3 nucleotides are TGTGCCAGCAGCTTAGGGGAGGAAAAACTGTTTTTT. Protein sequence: CASSLGEEKLFF.

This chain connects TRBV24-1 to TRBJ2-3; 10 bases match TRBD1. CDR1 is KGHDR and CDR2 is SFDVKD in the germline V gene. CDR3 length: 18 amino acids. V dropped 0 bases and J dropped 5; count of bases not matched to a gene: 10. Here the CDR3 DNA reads TGTGCCACCAGTGATTTGCCCGTGACAGGGGGCTTGGGAGATACGCAGTATTTT. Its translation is CATSDLPVTGGLGDTQYF.

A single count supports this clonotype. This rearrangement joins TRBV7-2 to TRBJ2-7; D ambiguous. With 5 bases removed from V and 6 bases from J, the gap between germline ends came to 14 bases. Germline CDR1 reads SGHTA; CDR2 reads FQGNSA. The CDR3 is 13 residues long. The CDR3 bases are TGTGCCAGCAGCCCCGGACCCCTAGGCGAGCAGTACTTC. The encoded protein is CASSPGPLGEQYF.

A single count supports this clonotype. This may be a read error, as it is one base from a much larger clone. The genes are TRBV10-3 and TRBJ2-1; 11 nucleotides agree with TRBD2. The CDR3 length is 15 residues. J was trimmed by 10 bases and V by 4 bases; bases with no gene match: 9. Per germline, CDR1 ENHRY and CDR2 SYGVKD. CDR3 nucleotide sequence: TGTGCCATCAGTGCGGGACTAGCGGAAAACTACGAGCAGTTCTTC. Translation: CAISAGLAENYEQFF.

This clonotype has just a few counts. The CDR3 loop reads CASRGPLGQTQYF. The CDR3 DNA is TGTGCCAGCAGGGGCCCACTCGGGCAGACCCAGTACTTC. V is TRBV12-3 or TRBV12-4 and J is TRBJ2-5, with D unclear. V dropped 6 bases and J dropped 6 bases, with 14 bases sitting between them. The CDR3 runs to 13 residues.

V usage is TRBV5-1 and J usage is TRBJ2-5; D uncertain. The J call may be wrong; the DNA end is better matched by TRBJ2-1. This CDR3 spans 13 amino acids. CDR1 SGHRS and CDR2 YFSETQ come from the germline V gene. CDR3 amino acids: CASSLTPQETQFF. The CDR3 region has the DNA TGCGCCAGCAGCCTGACCCCTCAAGAGACCCAGTTCTTC.

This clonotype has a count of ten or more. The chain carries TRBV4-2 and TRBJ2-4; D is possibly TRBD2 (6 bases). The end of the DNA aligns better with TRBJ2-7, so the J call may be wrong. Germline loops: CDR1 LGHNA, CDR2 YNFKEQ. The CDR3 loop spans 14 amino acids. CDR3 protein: CASSQDLRRDEQYF. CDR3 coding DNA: TGTGCCAGCAGCCAAGATCTTCGGAGGGACGAGCAGTACTTC.

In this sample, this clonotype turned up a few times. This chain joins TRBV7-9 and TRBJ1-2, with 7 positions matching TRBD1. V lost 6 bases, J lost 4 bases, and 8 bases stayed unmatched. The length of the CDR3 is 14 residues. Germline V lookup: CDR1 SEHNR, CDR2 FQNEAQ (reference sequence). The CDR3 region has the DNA TGTGCCAGCAGTCTTACGGACAGGAGCTATGGCTACACCTTC. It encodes CASSLTDRSYGYTF.

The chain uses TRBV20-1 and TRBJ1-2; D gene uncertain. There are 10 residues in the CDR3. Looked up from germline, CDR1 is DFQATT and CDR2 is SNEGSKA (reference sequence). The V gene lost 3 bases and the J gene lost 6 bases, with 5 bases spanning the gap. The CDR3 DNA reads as TGCAGTGCTAGGAGGCATGGCTACACCTTC. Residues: CSARRHGYTF.

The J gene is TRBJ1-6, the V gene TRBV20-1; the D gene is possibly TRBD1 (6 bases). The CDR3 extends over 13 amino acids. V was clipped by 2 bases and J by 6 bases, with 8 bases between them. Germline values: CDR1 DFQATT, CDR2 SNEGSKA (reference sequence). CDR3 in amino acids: CSARQGRNSPLHF. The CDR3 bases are TGCAGTGCTAGACAGGGGCGTAATTCACCCCTCCACTTT.

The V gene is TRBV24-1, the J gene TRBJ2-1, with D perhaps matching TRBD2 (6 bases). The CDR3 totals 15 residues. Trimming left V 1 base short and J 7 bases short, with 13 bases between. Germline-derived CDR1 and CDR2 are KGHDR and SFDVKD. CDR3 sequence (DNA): TGTGCCACCAGTGATTTTGCGGGGAATAAGAATGAGCAGTTCTTC. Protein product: CATSDFAGNKNEQFF.

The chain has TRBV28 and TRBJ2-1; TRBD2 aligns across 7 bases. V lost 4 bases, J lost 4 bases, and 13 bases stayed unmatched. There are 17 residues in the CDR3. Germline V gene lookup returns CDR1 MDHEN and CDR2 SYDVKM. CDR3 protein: CASSSPGEGLRYNEQFF. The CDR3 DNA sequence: TGTGCCAGCAGTTCCCCCGGGGAGGGGCTAAGGTACAATGAGCAGTTCTTC.

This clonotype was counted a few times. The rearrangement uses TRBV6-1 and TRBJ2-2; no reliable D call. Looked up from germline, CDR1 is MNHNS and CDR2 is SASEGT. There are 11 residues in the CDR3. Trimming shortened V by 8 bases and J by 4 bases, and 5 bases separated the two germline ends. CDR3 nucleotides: TGTGCCAGCGGCATCACCGGGGAGCTGTTTTTT. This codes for CASGITGELFF.

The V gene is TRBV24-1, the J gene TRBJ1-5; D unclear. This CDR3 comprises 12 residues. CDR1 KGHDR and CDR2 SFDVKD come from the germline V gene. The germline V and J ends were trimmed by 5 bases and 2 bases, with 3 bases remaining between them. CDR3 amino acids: CATSARNQPQHF. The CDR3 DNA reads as TGTGCCACCAGTGCCCGCAATCAGCCCCAGCATTTT.

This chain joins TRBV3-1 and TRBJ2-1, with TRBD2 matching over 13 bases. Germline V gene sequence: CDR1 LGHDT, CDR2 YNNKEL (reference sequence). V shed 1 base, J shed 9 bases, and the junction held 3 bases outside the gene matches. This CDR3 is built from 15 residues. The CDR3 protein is CASSQGGLAGSEQFF. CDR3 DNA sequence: TGTGCCAGCAGCCAAGGGGGACTAGCGGGAAGTGAGCAGTTCTTC.

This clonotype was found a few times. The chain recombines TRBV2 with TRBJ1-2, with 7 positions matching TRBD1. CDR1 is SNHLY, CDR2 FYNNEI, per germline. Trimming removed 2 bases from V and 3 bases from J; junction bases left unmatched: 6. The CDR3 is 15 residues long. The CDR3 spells CASSERTGAHYGYTF. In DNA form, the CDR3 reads TGTGCCAGCAGTGAACGGACAGGAGCCCACTATGGCTACACCTTC.

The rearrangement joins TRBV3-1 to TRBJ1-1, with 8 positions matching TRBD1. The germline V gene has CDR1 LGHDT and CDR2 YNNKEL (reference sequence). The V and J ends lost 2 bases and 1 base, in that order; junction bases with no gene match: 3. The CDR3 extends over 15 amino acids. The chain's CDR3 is CASSQQGARNTEAFF. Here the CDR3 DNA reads TGTGCCAGCAGCCAACAGGGGGCGCGGAACACTGAAGCTTTCTTT.